The subject of this entry is one T cell receptor beta chain. Antigen unknown. This may be a read error, as it is one base from a much larger clone. The CDR3 extends over 12 amino acids. Germline V lookup: CDR1 SGHAT, CDR2 FQNNGV. V was trimmed by 2 bases and J by 6 bases, leaving 5 bases between them. 5'RACE template switching added a universal primer site and UMIs to TCR cDNA. TCRdb used MiXCR to reprocess the 5' RACE reads, holding one entry per CDR3 protein. The table has about 63,000 distinct CDR3 sequences, approximately 7% seen once. This specimen belongs to a study of T cells after yellow fever vaccination. Study overall: The SMART-Seq v4 Ultra Low Input method served to prepare the low-cell-number fractions.

Study conclusions and caveats: Post-booster samples contained most primary-vaccination clones (more than 95% CD4, approximately 88% CD8). Contamination by abundant bulk-population clonotypes could be present in FACS-sorted repertoires.

Sample: CD8+ T cells sorted from PBMCs, taken 15 days after the yellow fever booster vaccination. The chain carries TRBV11-2 and TRBJ2-1; unclear D gene. The TCR originated in a man aged 25 to 40 who received the YFV17D yellow fever vaccine. The CDR3 DNA reads as TGTGCCAGCAGCTTAAAGGTCAATGAGCAGTTCTTC. Residues: CASSLKVNEQFF. The full variable domain, its missing parts supplied by reference TRBV11-2 and TRBJ2-1, is EAGVAQSPRYKIIEKRQSVAFWCNPISGHATLYWYQQILGQGPKLLIQFQNNGVVDDSQLPKDRFSAERLKGVDSTLKIQPAKLEDSAVYLCASSLKVNEQFFGPGTRLTVL.